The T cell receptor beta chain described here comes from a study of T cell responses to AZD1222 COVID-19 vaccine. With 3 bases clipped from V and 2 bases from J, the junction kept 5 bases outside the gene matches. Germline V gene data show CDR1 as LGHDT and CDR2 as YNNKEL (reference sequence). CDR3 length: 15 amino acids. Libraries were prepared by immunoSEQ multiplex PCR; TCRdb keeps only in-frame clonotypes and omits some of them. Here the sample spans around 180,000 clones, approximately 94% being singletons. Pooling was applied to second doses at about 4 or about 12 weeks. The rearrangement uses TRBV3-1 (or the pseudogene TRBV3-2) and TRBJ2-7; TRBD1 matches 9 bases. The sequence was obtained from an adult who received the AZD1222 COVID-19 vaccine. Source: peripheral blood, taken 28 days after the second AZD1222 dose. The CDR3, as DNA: TGTGCCAGCAGCCAGCGGGACAGGGCAACCTACGAGCAGTACTTC. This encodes CASSQRDRATYEQYF.